The entry below gives a single T cell receptor beta chain sequence along with its context. As processed by the authors: Reference gene primers were amplified, and this amplification served to estimate nucleated cell counts. Assay used: immunoSEQ multiplex PCR; TCRdb lists only in-frame clones, some missing. V and J calls plus clone size are reproduced from that table; the DNA served to infer D and trimming. The sample carries 350,000 to 500,000 clones, about 87% recorded once. This sample was taken from a study of blood T cell repertoires in COVID-19. Turning to the study itself: Sample material is recorded as cDNA or gDNA derived from T cells, B-cell-depleted T cells, or PBMCs.

Deletions cut 3 bases from V and 6 bases from J, with 6 bases between. CDR1 and CDR2 from the germline V gene are SGDLS and YYNGEE. There are 11 residues in the CDR3. Seattle participants joined during active infection and were tracked over time. The gene calls are TRBV9 and TRBJ1-1, with no clear D. The sequence came from a man younger than 35 with COVID-19, enrolled during active disease. Sequenced material: peripheral blood. The CDR3 DNA reads TGTGCCAGCAGCGGGCCCTCTGAAGCTTTCTTT. Translating it yields CASSGPSEAFF.